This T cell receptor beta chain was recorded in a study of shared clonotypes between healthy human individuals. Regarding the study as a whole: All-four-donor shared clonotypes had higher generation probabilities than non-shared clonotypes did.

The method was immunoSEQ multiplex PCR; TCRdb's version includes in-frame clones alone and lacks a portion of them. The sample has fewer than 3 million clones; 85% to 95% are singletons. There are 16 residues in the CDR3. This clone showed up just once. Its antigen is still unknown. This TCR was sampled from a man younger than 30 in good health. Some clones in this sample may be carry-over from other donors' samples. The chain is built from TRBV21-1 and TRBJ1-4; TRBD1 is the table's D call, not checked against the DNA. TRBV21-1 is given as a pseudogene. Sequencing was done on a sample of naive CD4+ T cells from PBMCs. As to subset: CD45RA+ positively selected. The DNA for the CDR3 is TGTGCCAGCAGCAAAGCGCTGACAGGGGGCCACGAAAAACTGTTTTTT. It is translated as CASSKALTGGHEKLFF.